This T cell receptor beta chain was identified during a study of cytomegalovirus exposure and HLA in healthy donors. Broader study findings: Presence/absence analyses rested on an assumption that sequencing depth was roughly uniform across donors. On later analysis, the bulk of CMV-associated TCR beta chains appeared to be HLA-restricted.

In the case of this clone: Its matching antigen is unknown.

CDR1 and CDR2 (germline): GTSNPN, SVGIG (reference sequence). V gave up 4 bases and J gave up 8 bases, with 14 bases separating them. The CDR3 extends over 13 amino acids. In the PCR, 60 Vbeta and 13 Jbeta primers were used. The data were produced by immunoSEQ multiplex PCR, yet TCRdb's version contains in-frame clones alone and is incomplete. The data hold 95,000 to 110,000 clones, with around 67% observed a single time. The rearrangement links TRBV30 to TRBJ1-4; the D is unclear. The specimen sequenced was PBMCs. The sequence came from a woman in her forties or fifties in good health and CMV-seronegative. DNA of the CDR3: TGTGCCTGGACCAGGAACACGGGAGAAAAACTGTTTTTT. Protein product: CAWTRNTGEKLFF.